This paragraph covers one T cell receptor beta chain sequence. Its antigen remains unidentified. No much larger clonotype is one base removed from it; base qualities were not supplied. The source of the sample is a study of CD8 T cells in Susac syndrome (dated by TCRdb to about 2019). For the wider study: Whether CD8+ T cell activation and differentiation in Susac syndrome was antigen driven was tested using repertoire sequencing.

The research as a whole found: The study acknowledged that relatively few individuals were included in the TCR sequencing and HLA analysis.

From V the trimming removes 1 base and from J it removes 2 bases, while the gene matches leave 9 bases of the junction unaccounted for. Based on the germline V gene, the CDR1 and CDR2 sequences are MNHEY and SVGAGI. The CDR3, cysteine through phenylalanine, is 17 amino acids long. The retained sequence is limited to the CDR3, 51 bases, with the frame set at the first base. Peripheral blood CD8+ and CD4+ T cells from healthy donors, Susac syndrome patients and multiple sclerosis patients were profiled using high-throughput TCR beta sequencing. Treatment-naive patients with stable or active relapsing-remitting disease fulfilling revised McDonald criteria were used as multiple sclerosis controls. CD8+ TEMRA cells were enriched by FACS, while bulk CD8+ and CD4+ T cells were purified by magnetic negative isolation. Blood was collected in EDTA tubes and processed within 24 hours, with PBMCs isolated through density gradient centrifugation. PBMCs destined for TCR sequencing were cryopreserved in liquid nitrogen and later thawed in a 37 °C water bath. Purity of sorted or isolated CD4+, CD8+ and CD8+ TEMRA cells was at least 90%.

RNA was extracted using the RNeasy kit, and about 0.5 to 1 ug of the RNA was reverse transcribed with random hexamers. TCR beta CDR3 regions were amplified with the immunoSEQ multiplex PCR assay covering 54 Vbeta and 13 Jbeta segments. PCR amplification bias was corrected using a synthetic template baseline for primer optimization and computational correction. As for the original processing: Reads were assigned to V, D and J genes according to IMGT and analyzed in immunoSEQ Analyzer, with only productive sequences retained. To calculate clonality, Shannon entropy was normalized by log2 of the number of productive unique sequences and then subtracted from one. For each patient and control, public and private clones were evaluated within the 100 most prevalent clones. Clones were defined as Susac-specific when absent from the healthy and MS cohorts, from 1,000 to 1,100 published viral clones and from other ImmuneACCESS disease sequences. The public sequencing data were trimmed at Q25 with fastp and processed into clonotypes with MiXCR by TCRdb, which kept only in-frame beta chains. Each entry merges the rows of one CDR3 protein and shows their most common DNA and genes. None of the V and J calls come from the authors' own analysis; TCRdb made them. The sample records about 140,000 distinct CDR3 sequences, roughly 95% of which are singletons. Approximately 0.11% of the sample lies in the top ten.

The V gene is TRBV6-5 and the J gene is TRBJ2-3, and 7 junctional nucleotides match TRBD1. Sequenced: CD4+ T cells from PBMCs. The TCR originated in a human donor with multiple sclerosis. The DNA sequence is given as TGTGCCAGCAGTTACTGGGGTGGGGGACAGCCCACAGATACGCAGTATTTT. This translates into CASSYWGGGQPTDTQYF.